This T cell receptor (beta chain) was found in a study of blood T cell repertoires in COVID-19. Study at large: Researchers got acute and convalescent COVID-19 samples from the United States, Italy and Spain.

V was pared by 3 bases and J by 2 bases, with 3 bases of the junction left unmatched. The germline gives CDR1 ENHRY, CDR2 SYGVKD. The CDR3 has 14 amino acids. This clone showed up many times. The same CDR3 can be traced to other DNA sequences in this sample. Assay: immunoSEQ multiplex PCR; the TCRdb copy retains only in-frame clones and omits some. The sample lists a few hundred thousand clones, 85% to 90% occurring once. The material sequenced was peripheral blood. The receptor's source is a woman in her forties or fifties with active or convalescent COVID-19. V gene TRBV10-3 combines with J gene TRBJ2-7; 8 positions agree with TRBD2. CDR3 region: CAISDGLAPYEQYF. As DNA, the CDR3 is TGTGCCATCAGTGATGGACTAGCCCCCTACGAGCAGTACTTC.